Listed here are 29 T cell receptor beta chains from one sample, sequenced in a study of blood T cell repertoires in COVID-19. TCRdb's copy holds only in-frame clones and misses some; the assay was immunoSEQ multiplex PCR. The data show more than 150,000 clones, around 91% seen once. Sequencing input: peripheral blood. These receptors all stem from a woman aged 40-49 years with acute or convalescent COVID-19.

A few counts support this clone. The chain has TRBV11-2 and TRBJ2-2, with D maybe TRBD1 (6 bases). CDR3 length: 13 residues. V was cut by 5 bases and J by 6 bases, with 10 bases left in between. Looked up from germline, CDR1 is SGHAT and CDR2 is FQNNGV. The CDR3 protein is CASSKKGAGELFF. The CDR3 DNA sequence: TGTGCCAGCAGCAAGAAGGGGGCCGGGGAGCTGTTTTTT.

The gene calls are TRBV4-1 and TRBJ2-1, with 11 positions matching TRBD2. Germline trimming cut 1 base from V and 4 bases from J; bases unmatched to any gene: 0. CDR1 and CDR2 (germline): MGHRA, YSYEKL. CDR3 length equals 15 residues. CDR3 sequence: CASSQGLAGYNEQFF. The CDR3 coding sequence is TGCGCCAGCAGCCAAGGACTAGCGGGGTACAATGAGCAGTTCTTC.

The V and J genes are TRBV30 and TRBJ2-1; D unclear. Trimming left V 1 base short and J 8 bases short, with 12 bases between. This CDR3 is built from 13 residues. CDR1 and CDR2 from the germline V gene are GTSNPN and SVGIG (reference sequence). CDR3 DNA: TGTGCCTGGAGTGCGGCAGGTCTCGATGAGCAGTTCTTC. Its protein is CAWSAAGLDEQFF.

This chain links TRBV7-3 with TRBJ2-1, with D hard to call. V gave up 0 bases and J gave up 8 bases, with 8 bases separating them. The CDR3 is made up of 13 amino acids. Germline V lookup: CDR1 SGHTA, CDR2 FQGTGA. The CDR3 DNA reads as TGTGCCAGCAGCTTAACGTTGAGCCATGAGCAGTTCTTC. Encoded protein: CASSLTLSHEQFF. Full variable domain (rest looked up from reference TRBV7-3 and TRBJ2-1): GAGVSQTPSNKVTEKGKYVELRCDPISGHTALYWYRQSLGQGPEFLIYFQGTGAADDSGLPNDRFFAVRPEGSVSTLKIQRTERGDSAVYLCASSLTLSHEQFFGPGTRLTVL.

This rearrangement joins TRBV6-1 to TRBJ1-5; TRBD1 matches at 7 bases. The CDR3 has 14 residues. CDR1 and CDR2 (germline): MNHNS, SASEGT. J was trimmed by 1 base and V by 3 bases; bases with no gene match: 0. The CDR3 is CASSEGQSNQPQHF. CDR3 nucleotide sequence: TGTGCCAGCAGTGAGGGACAGAGCAATCAGCCCCAGCATTTT.

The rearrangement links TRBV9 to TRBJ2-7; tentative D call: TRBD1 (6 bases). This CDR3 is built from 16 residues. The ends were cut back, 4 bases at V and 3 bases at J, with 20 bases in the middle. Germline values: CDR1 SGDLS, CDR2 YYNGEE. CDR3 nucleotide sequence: TGTGCCAGCAGCCACCAGCCTGACAGGTTAAACTACGAGCAGTACTTC. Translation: CASSHQPDRLNYEQYF.

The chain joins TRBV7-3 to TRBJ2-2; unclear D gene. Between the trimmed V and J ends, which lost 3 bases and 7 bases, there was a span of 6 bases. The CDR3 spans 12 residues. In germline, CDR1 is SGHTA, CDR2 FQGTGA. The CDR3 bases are TGTGCCAGCAGCTTTCAGGACGGGGAGCTGTTTTTT. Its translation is CASSFQDGELFF.

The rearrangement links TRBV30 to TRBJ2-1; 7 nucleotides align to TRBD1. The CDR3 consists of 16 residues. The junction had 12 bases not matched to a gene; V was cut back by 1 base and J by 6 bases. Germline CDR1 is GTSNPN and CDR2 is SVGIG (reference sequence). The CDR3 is CAWSETGTVTGNEQFF. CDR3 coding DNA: TGTGCCTGGAGTGAGACAGGGACGGTCACTGGCAATGAGCAGTTCTTC.

CDR3 protein: CASSVDPKGGRADEQFF. CDR3 DNA sequence: TGTGCCAGCAGCGTAGACCCCAAGGGCGGGAGGGCGGATGAGCAGTTCTTC. This chain joins TRBV9 and TRBJ2-1; TRBD2 matches at 9 bases. Unmatched junction bases numbered 12, after V lost 0 bases and J lost 8 bases. The CDR3 runs 17 residues. Germline lookup yields CDR1 SGDLS and CDR2 YYNGEE. Full variable domain (missing parts from reference TRBV9 and TRBJ2-1): DSGVTQTPKHLITATGQRVTLRCSPRSGDLSVYWYQQSLDQGLQFLIQYYNGEERAKGNILERFSAQQFPDLHSELNLSSLELGDSALYFCASSVDPKGGRADEQFFGPGTRLTVL.

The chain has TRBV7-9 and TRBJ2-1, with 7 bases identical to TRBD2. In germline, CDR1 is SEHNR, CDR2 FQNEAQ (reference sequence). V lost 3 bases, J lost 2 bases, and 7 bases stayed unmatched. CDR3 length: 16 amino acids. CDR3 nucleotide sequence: TGTGCCAGCAGCTTTCCACGGACTAGACCCTACAATGAGCAGTTCTTC. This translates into CASSFPRTRPYNEQFF.

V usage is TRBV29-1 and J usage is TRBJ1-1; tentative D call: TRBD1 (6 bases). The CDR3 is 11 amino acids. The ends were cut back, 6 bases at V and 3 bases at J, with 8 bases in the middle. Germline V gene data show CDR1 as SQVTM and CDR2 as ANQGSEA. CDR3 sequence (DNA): TGCAGCGTCAGGGGAGACACTGAAGCTTTCTTT. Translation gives CSVRGDTEAFF.

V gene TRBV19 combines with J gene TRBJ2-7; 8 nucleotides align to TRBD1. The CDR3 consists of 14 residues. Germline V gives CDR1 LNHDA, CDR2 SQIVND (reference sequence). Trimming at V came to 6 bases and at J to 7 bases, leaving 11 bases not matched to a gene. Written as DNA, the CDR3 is TGTGCCAGTAGGGGTATACAGGGGGGAGAAGAGCAGTACTTC. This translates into CASRGIQGGEEQYF.

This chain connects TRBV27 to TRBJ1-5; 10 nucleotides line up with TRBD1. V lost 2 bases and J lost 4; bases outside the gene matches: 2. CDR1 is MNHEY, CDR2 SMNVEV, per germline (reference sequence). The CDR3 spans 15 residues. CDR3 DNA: TGTGCCAGCAGTTTAGGGACAGGGGCTAATCAGCCCCAGCATTTT. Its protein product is CASSLGTGANQPQHF.

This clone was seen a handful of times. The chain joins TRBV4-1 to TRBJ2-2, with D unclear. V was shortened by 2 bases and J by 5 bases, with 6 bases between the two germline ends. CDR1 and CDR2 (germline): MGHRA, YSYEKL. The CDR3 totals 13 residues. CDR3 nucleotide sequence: TGCGCCAGCAGCCAAACAGATACCGGGGAGCTGTTTTTT. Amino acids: CASSQTDTGELFF.

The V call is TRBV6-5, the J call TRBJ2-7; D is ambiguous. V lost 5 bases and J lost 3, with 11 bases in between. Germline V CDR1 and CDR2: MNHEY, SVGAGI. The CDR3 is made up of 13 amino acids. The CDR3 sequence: CASSTLIGYEQYF. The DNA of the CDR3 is TGTGCCAGCAGTACCCTGATCGGCTACGAGCAGTACTTC.

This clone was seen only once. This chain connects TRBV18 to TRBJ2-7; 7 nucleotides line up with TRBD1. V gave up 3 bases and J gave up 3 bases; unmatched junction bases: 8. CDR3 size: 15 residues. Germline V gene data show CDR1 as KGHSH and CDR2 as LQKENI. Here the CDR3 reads CASSPDRVGRYEQYF. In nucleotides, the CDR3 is TGTGCCAGCTCACCCGACAGGGTAGGACGCTACGAGCAGTACTTC.

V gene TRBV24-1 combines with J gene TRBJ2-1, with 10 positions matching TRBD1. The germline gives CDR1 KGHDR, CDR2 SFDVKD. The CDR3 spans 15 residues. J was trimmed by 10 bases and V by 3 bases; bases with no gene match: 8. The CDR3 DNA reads TGTGCCACCAGTGATCCCGAGACAGGGGGCCGGGAGCAGTTCTTC. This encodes CATSDPETGGREQFF.

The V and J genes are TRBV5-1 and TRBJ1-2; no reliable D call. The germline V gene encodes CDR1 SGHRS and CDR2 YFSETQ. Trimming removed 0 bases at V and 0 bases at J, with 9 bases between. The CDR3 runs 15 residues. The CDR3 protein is CASSLVRETNYGYTF. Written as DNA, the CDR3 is TGCGCCAGCAGCTTGGTTCGAGAAACTAACTATGGCTACACCTTC.

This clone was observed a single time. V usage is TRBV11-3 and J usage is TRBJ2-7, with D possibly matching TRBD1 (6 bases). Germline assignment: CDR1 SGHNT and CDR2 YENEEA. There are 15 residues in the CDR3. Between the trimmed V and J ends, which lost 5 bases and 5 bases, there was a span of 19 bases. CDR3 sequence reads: CASSLQGGRGDEQYF. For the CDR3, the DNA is TGTGCCAGCAGCCTACAAGGGGGACGGGGAGACGAGCAGTACTTC.

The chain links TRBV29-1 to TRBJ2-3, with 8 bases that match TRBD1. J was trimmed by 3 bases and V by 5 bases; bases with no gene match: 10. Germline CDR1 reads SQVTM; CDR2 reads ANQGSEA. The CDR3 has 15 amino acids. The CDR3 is CSVPGGSTGTDTQYF. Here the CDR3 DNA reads TGCAGCGTTCCAGGGGGCAGTACGGGGACAGATACGCAGTATTTT.

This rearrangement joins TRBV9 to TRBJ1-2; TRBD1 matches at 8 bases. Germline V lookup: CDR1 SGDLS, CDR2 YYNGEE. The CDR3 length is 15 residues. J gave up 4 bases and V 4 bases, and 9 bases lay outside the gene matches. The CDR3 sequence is CASSPKQGGGYGYTF. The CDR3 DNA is TGTGCCAGCAGCCCCAAACAGGGGGGAGGCTATGGCTACACCTTC.

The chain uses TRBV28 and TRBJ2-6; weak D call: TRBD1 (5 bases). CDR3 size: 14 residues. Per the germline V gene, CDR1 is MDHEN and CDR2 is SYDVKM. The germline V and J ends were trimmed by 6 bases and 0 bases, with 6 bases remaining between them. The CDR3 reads CASRTGSGANVLTF. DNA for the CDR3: TGTGCCAGCAGAACAGGCTCTGGGGCCAACGTCCTGACTTTC.

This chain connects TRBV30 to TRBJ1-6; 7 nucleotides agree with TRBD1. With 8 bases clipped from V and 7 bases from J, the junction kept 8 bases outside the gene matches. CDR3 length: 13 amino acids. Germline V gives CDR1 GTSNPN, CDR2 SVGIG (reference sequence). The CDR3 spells CAGTGQRNSPLHF. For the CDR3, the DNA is TGTGCCGGAACGGGACAGAGGAATTCACCCCTCCACTTT.

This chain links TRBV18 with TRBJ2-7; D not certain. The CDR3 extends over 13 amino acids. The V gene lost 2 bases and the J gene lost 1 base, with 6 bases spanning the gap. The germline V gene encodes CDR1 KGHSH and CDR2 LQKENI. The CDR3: CASSPLESYEQYF. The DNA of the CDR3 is TGTGCCAGCTCACCATTAGAATCCTACGAGCAGTACTTC.

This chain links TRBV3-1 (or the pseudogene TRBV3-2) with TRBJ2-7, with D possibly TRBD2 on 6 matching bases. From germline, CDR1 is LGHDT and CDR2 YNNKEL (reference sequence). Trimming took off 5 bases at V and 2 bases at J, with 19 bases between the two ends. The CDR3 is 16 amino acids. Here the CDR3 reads CASSNAARGAAYEQYF. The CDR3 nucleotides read TGTGCCAGCAGCAACGCGGCCCGCGGGGCGGCCTACGAGCAGTACTTC.

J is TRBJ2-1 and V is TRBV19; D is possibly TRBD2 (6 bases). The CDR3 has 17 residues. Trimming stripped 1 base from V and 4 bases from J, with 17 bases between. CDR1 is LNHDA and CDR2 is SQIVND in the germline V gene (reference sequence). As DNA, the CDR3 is TGTGCCAGTAGTATAGTCCCGGGAGCGAGACCTTACAATGAGCAGTTCTTC. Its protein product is CASSIVPGARPYNEQFF.

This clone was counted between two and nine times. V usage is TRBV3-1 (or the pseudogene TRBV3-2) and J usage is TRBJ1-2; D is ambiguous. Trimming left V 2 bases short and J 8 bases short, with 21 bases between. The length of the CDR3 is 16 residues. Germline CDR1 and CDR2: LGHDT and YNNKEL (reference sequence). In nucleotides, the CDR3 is TGTGCCAGCAGCCAATCCCGGCTTCGGGGAATATCGGGCTACACCTTC. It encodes CASSQSRLRGISGYTF.

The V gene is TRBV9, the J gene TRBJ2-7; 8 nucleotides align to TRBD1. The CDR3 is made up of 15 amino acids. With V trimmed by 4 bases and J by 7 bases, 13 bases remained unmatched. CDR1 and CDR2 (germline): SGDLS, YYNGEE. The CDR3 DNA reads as TGTGCCAGCAGCCTCAGTGGTCAGGGGGCGGATGAGCAGTACTTC. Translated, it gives CASSLSGQGADEQYF.

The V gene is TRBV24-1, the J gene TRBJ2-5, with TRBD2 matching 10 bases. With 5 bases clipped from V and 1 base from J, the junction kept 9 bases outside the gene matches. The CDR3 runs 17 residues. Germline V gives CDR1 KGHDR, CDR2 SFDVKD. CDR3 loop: CATSVGIAGGLQETQYF. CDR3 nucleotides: TGTGCCACCAGTGTCGGGATAGCGGGAGGTCTCCAAGAGACCCAGTACTTC.